This TCR beta chain stems from a study of blood T cell repertoires in COVID-19. The study assigned cohorts using participant-reported clinical history. The V end was cut by 0 bases, the J end by 6 bases, with 14 bases between. The CDR3 totals 15 residues. CDR1 is SGDLS and CDR2 is YYNGEE in the germline V gene. Here immunoSEQ multiplex PCR was the method, and the copy in TCRdb shows in-frame clones only, minus some. Of 170,000 or so clones detected, 70% to 80% appear once; the ten largest clones hold 15% to 20%. The source of this sequence is a woman in her fifties or sixties who had recovered from COVID-19. The sequenced material came from PBMCs or T cells enriched from blood (not recorded which). The chain recombines TRBV9 with TRBJ2-3; maybe TRBD1 (6 bases). For the CDR3, the DNA is TGTGCCAGCAGCGTAGCGGGACACCTCGGGGATACGCAGTATTTT. It specifies CASSVAGHLGDTQYF.